The sequence of this T cell receptor beta chain was determined in a study of T cells in Graves' hyperthyroidism and ophthalmopathy. Amplification targeted TCR beta CDR3 regions from RNA transcripts. The HTBI primer set drove a first-round RT-PCR of the TCR CDR3. TCRdb fed the multiplex PCR reads into MiXCR, producing one record per CDR3 protein. The profile shows 250,000 to 400,000 distinct CDR3 sequences, roughly 13% of them singletons. The sequencing sample was made of blood. This clonotype was sampled from a middle-aged woman with Graves' ophthalmopathy.

DNA for the CDR3: TGCGCCAGCAGCTTGGAGACAGGTGACTTCTATGGCTACACCTTC. Its protein is CASSLETGDFYGYTF. The J gene is TRBJ1-2, the V gene TRBV5-1; maybe TRBD1 (6 bases). Germline values: CDR1 SGHRS, CDR2 YFSETQ. V shed 0 bases and J shed 4 bases, with 13 bases lying between them. The CDR3 length is 15 residues.